These 9 T cell receptor beta chains share one sample of origin, sequenced in a study of cytomegalovirus exposure and HLA in healthy donors. The PCR employed 60 Vbeta primers together with 13 Jbeta primers. Sequencing used immunoSEQ multiplex PCR; TCRdb keeps in-frame clones, though not all of them. The table records 100,000 to 150,000 clones, around 77% of them present only once. Material: PBMCs. Receptors originate from a woman in her forties or fifties in good health and CMV-seronegative.

DNA for the CDR3: TGTGCCAGCAGGCGACTAGCGGGAGAGTACGAGCAGTACTTC. Protein: CASRRLAGEYEQYF. V gene TRBV28 combines with J gene TRBJ2-7; TRBD2 aligns across 12 bases. V lost 6 bases and J lost 4; bases outside the gene matches: 4. The CDR3 sequence is 14 residues long. Germline V lookup: CDR1 MDHEN, CDR2 SYDVKM.

The J gene is TRBJ2-7, the V gene TRBV4-3, with D tentatively TRBD2 (6 bases). Germline V gene sequence: CDR1 LGHNA, CDR2 YSLEER. V was shortened by 3 bases and J by 2 bases, with 17 bases between the two germline ends. The CDR3 is made up of 16 amino acids. CDR3 sequence reads: CASSHRIPGLTYEQYV. For the CDR3, the DNA is TGCGCCAGCAGCCACAGGATCCCGGGACTTACCTACGAGCAGTACGTC.

As concerns this clone: Relative to the germline gene, one junction end is altered; a read error may explain this. J is TRBJ1-3 and V is TRBV30, with D maybe TRBD1 (5 bases). Germline assignment: CDR1 GTSNPN and CDR2 SVGIG (reference sequence). The CDR3 loop spans 14 amino acids. The CDR3 nucleotides read TGTGCCTGGACCCGGACATCCTCTGGAAACACCATGTATTTT. As protein: CAWTRTSSGNTMYF.

The V gene is TRBV30, the J gene TRBJ1-5; TRBD1 matches 7 bases. Germline V gene data show CDR1 as GTSNPN and CDR2 as SVGIG (reference sequence). Unmatched junction bases numbered 5, after V lost 0 bases and J lost 6 bases. The CDR3 runs to 14 residues. CDR3 sequence reads: CAWSVEQGSQPQHF. CDR3 DNA sequence: TGTGCCTGGAGTGTAGAACAGGGGAGTCAGCCCCAGCATTTT.

The J gene is TRBJ2-7, the V gene TRBV6-5; 7 bases map to TRBD1. The junction had 10 bases not matched to a gene; V was cut back by 6 bases and J by 2 bases. Per the germline V gene, CDR1 is MNHEY and CDR2 is SVGAGI. The CDR3 is 15 residues long. CDR3 sequence reads: CASRETGSPAYEQYF. Here the CDR3 DNA reads TGTGCCAGCAGAGAGACAGGGTCCCCCGCCTACGAGCAGTACTTC.

The chain links TRBV5-1 to TRBJ2-7, with TRBD1 identical over 11 bases. The CDR3 runs to 17 residues. Per germline, CDR1 SGHRS and CDR2 YFSETQ. V gave up 0 bases and J gave up 2 bases; unmatched junction bases: 7. CDR3 residues: CASSLVVSGQGAYEQYF. As DNA, the CDR3 is TGCGCCAGCAGCTTGGTCGTGTCGGGACAGGGGGCCTACGAGCAGTACTTC.

The chain joins TRBV7-9 to TRBJ1-5; 11 nucleotides match TRBD1. The CDR3 spans 15 residues. V was clipped by 4 bases and J by 9 bases; unmatched bases: 8. Germline values: CDR1 SEHNR, CDR2 FQNEAQ (reference sequence). CDR3: CASSSKTGTGGPQHF. In DNA, the CDR3 is TGTGCCAGCAGCTCAAAAACCGGGACAGGGGGGCCCCAGCATTTT.

This clone appeared a few times. The V gene is TRBV19, the J gene TRBJ2-1, with D possibly being TRBD1 (5 bases). CDR3 length equals 12 residues. Germline assignment: CDR1 LNHDA and CDR2 SQIVND (reference sequence). V lost 3 bases, J lost 12 bases, and 12 bases lay in between. The CDR3 DNA follows: TGTGCCAGTAGTATGAGCCAGGGCCCGCAGTTCTTC. Its translation: CASSMSQGPQFF.

This clone was found a few times. The V call is TRBV6-1, the J call TRBJ1-2, with TRBD1 as a possible D gene (5 bases). The CDR3 runs 14 residues. The germline V gene has CDR1 MNHNS and CDR2 SASEGT. The V end was cut by 6 bases, the J end by 8 bases, with 19 bases between. Here the CDR3 reads CASRVSGGLSGYTF. CDR3 in DNA: TGTGCCAGCAGGGTGTCGGGGGGTCTTAGCGGCTACACCTTC.